The 10 T cell receptor beta chains in this list originate from one sample, sequenced in a study of T cell responses to AZD1222 COVID-19 vaccine. The protocol was immunoSEQ multiplex PCR, while the TCRdb copy is restricted to in-frame clones and leaves out a portion. The sample includes approximately 46,000 clones, approximately 90% of them seen just once. The specimen was peripheral blood, collected 28 days after the second AZD1222 dose. These receptors were obtained from an adult who received the AZD1222 COVID-19 vaccine.

CDR3 region: CASSPIFGHTQYF. The CDR3 DNA follows: TGTGCCAGCAGTCCTATTTTTGGCCATACGCAGTATTTT. J is TRBJ2-3 and V is TRBV27; no reliable D call. This CDR3 has 13 residues. V shed 5 bases and J shed 7 bases, with 13 bases lying between them. Germline CDR1 is MNHEY and CDR2 is SMNVEV (reference sequence).

The gene calls are TRBV14 and TRBJ2-3; 14 nucleotides align to TRBD2. With 0 bases clipped from V and 2 bases from J, the junction kept 10 bases outside the gene matches. The CDR3 length is 20 residues. Germline V CDR1 and CDR2: SGHDN, FVKESK. The CDR3 nucleotides read TGTGCCAGCAGCCAAGACGTCAACAGGGGACTAGCGGGAGTCACAGATACGCAGTATTTT. Translation gives CASSQDVNRGLAGVTDTQYF.

This chain links TRBV7-9 with TRBJ1-2; D may be TRBD1 (6 bases). Trimming shortened V by 4 bases and J by 8 bases, and 17 bases separated the two germline ends. The V gene's germline CDR1 is SEHNR and CDR2 FQNEAQ (reference sequence). The CDR3 runs 14 residues. Here the CDR3 reads CASSSPGAWEGYTF. The CDR3 nucleotides are TGTGCCAGCAGCTCGCCGGGGGCGTGGGAGGGCTACACCTTC.

The genes are TRBV7-9 and TRBJ2-7, with D unclear. In germline, CDR1 is SEHNR, CDR2 FQNEAQ (reference sequence). This CDR3 has 14 residues. V lost 4 bases to trimming and J lost 4 bases, with 14 bases between them. The DNA for the CDR3 is TGTGCCAGCAGCTCCTCTTTGACTTTGTACGAGCAGTACTTC. Its translation is CASSSSLTLYEQYF.

J is TRBJ1-6 and V is TRBV9; D is possibly TRBD1 (5 bases). This CDR3 has 15 amino acids. V was cut by 0 bases and J by 7 bases, with 11 bases left in between. Per germline, CDR1 SGDLS and CDR2 YYNGEE. The CDR3 DNA follows: TGTGCCAGCAGCGTAGGGGGCAGAGAGAATTCACCCCTCCACTTT. As protein: CASSVGGRENSPLHF.

The V call is TRBV27, the J call TRBJ1-3; D is unresolved. This CDR3 is built from 14 residues. Trimming pared 8 bases from V and 4 bases from J, leaving 15 bases between. Germline V CDR1 and CDR2: MNHEY, SMNVEV (reference sequence). CDR3 protein: CASGSLGWGNTIYF. The CDR3 coding sequence is TGTGCCAGCGGCTCCTTGGGGTGGGGAAACACCATATATTTT.

The V gene is TRBV18, the J gene TRBJ2-5, with 10 positions matching TRBD2. This CDR3 spans 17 amino acids. CDR1 is KGHSH and CDR2 is LQKENI in the germline V gene. J gave up 3 bases and V 2 bases, and 9 bases lay outside the gene matches. CDR3 coding DNA: TGTGCCAGCTCACCATTGTCACTAGCGGGATTTGAAGAGACCCAGTACTTC. It yields the protein CASSPLSLAGFEETQYF.

The chain combines TRBV9 with TRBJ2-5; 15 bases line up with TRBD2. This CDR3 comprises 18 residues. Trimming cost V 3 bases and J 4 bases; bases outside gene matches: 10. The germline V gene has CDR1 SGDLS and CDR2 YYNGEE. The CDR3 region has the DNA TGTGCCAGCAGCGCCGGGACTAGCGGGAGGCCCGGGTTAGAGACCCAGTACTTC. Protein: CASSAGTSGRPGLETQYF.

The rearrangement joins TRBV25-1 to TRBJ1-1; D unclear. Germline CDR1 reads MGHDK; CDR2 reads SYGVNS. V was pared by 4 bases and J by 5 bases, with 2 bases between. The CDR3 is made up of 10 amino acids. CDR3 nucleotides: TGTGCCAGCAGTGGAACTGAAGCTTTCTTT. This encodes CASSGTEAFF.

The genes are TRBV12-5 and TRBJ2-2, with D perhaps TRBD2 (6 bases). Germline V lookup: CDR1 LGHNT, CDR2 FRNRAP. The V gene lost 0 bases and the J gene lost 3 bases, with 26 bases spanning the gap. This CDR3 has 21 amino acids. This CDR3 reads CASGLVLQVAPFSGYTGELFF. The DNA of the CDR3 is TGTGCTAGTGGTTTGGTACTCCAGGTGGCACCCTTTAGCGGATACACCGGGGAGCTGTTTTTT.